This entry features one T cell receptor beta chain sequence. No cognate antigen has been identified for it. Base qualities are not recorded, but no much larger clone differs from it by a single base. The junction shows trimming of 5 bases on V and 14 bases on J, and the gene matches do not reach 14 bases of it. Per the germline V gene (reference sequence), MNHEY is the CDR1 and SMNVEV is the CDR2. The CDR3 sequence holds 14 residues, the cysteine and phenylalanine included. Only CDR3 DNA is held: 42 bases, read in frame from base 1. The cohort comprised some 730 healthy bone marrow donors. At the time of sampling, every cohort member was nominally healthy, though immune exposures that went unrecorded were likely present. The donor tested CMV seronegative and was one of the 352 seronegative cohort members. A peripheral blood sample was provided by each donor, and peripheral blood mononuclear cells were used for TCR beta sequencing. The Qiagen DNeasy Blood Extraction Kit was used to extract genomic DNA from the blood cell samples.

The library was obtained by the immunoSEQ multiplex PCR assay. The multiplex PCR relied on a mix of 60 forward primers for TCR Vbeta segments and 13 reverse primers for TCR Jbeta segments. Amplification of the CDR3 region of rearranged TCR beta genes was performed with a multiplex PCR assay on genomic DNA. Amplified TCR beta libraries were sequenced as 87-base-pair reads on the Illumina HiSeq System. Regarding the original processing steps: A later analysis tallied roughly 80 million unique TCR beta chains across the 666 repertoires, and around 12 million of those chains were shared by two or more donors. Raw reads were error-corrected and collapsed into unique sequences by a nearest-neighbor algorithm in which closely related sequences were merged to remove PCR and sequencing errors. To assign V, D and J gene segments, CDR3 sequences were aligned to IMGT reference sequences. For a sequence to be retained, a match of at least six nucleotides was required to both a V gene segment and a J gene segment. Rearrangements were classified as productive when the CDR3 lacked stop codons and remained in frame with V and J, and all other rearrangements were classified as non-productive. CDR3 was defined by IMGT convention, running from the second conserved V-encoded cysteine to the conserved J-encoded phenylalanine. The earlier analysis of approximately 500 of the donors excluded sequences that lacked an unambiguous match to a single V gene segment. An earlier analysis of under 750 of the donors called V segments functional above 56.7% productive rearrangements and segregating when the between-donor standard deviation exceeded 5%. A statistical classification framework was built for diagnosing cytomegalovirus status from the catalog of TCR beta chain sequences. In a later analysis, V and J genes were assigned by comparing TCR nucleotide sequences against IMGT/GENE-DB human TR gene sequences. Using the TCRdist pipeline, a later analysis assigned CDR3 sequences along with most-parsimonious VDJ recombination scenarios. In a later analysis, each TCR beta chain was defined by its CDR3 amino acid sequence together with its V-gene family, and reads without a unique V-gene family were excluded. As a way to deal with suspected cross-contamination and a sequencing artifact, a later analysis dropped 592 nucleotide sequences that were highly shared and had low generation probability. A later analysis calculated a clonal expansion index for each public chain from normalized within-repertoire ranks of inferred template counts. In a later analysis, generation probabilities were computed with a VDJ recombination model fitted to out-of-frame rearrangements, and the resulting probabilities were checked against IGoR. In a later analysis, TCR-TCR, TCR-HLA and TCR-CMV co-occurrence was scored with hypergeometric tests, and a repertoire-size bias correction was applied to TCR pairs. False discovery rates were estimated in a later analysis by permuting HLA or CMV assignments 20 times. A later analysis grouped co-occurring TCRs with DBSCAN, adding TCRdist sequence similarity when clustering within HLA-allele-positive subsets. For co-occurrence clustering, repertoires with fewer than 30,000 or more than 120,000 public chains were excluded, along with five or six repertoires with anomalous nucleotide sharing. Not all clones reach the TCRdb copy of this immuneACCESS table, which keeps in-frame sequences only. Checked studies attribute under half of the gap to unresolved V genes and leave the rest unexplained. The DNA gave D and trimming, while V, J and clone size come from that table. This sample comprises a few hundred thousand clones, about 80% of them detected only once. Around 15% of the sample is held by the ten biggest clonotypes.

The sample belongs to a study of cytomegalovirus exposure and HLA in healthy donors (TCRdb year 2017). About the study as a whole: An earlier analysis of about 530 of the donors reported around 280 Gb of sequence data and approximately 120 million unique TCR beta sequences obtained from approximately 180 million T cells. HLA typing covered class I and class II loci at four-digit resolution. In a later analysis, previously published TCR beta repertoires from 550 to 700 donors were re-analyzed and high-resolution HLA genotyping was added so that TCR occurrence patterns could be studied. The number of donors typed differed by locus, with 629-630 for A, B, C, DRB1 and DQB1, roughly 520 for DQA1, approximately 570 for DPA1, and approximately 470 for DPB1. Rather than drawing on any new phenotypic data, the later analysis identified candidate immune exposures from TCR beta sequences and the way those sequences occurred across donors. The genetic ancestry cluster associated with self-reported Caucasian donors included over 80% of the roughly 390 genotyped donors. An early release covering roughly 600 HLA-typed donors comprised about 310 gigabases of sequencing data and some 79 million unique TCR sequences. A later genetic analysis took genome-wide SNP genotypes for about 55% of the 666 donors and used that subset as a discovery cohort. The study profiled the T cell repertoires of hundreds of subjects by immunosequencing and related them to cytomegalovirus serostatus. Four or five DR-DQ haplotypes were handled as single units for association and clustering because linkage in the cohort was strong. Among 398 genotyped donors of the cohort, an average of around 250,000 unique TCR beta nucleotide sequences was sequenced per donor, of which 15% to 20% were non-productive. All discovery cohort repertoires had been generated using a single sequencing platform. Besides the first cohort of more than 650 subjects, a separate validation cohort made up of 120 or so different subjects was used. High-throughput TCR immunosequencing, statistical association of individual TCRs with disease status, and machine learning were combined to predict cytomegalovirus infection status. The study aimed to test whether cataloging public T cell receptors could reveal signatures of past pathogen exposure. Donor age, sex, ethnicity and CMV serostatus were compiled together with the repertoire data. An earlier analysis of 450 to 750 of the donors used high-throughput TCR beta sequencing to judge whether each TCR beta V gene segment behaved as functional or pseudogenic.

The study at large found these results: A later analysis found that HLA-associated TCR beta chains were more clonally expanded and had lower generation probabilities than equally common non-associated chains. Linkage disequilibrium might explain the correlated functional status among segregating V segments, but an unknown experimental factor could not be excluded. In this cohort, only TCR beta chains were sequenced, and detectable features were limited by the absence of alpha or paired-chain data. Most TCR sequences were observed very rarely across donors, whereas some public TCRs were present in many individuals. A few of the identified cytomegalovirus-associated TCR beta chains were confirmed in vitro to be specific for cytomegalovirus antigens. The 87-base-pair reads could not distinguish some IMGT-functional V segments, including TRBV6-2 and TRBV6-3, so those segments were excluded. Most CMV-associated TCR beta chains appeared to be HLA-restricted in a later analysis, and the HLA associations seemed to be driven largely by CMV exposure. Because some donors lacked HLA typing at each locus, the association tests relied only on the typed subset. A later analysis associated 16,951 TCR beta sequences with specific HLA alleles at a false discovery rate of 0.05. The sequencing pipeline was judged likely to have produced a cluster of highly shared sequence variants as a technical artifact. In a later analysis, several top co-occurrence clusters were reported to appear linked to parvovirus B19, influenza, CMV and Epstein-Barr virus. The authors suggested that the approach could potentially be generalized to other disease states and immunological phenotypes. The presence/absence analyses assumed that sequencing depth was roughly uniform across donors, and that assumption may not be true. A further reported finding was that TCR beta sequences accurately predicted the HLA-A and HLA-B alleles for most subjects in the first cohort. The classifier was reported to diagnose cytomegalovirus status with high specificity and sensitivity in both the original cohort and the validation cohort. Immune exposure information for the cohort was limited to CMV serostatus. V-gene and J-gene trimming of TCR beta chains was associated with a missense DCLRE1C variant in a later genetic analysis, and the association was replicated in an independent cohort. In a later analysis, TCR association rates were found to vary across HLA loci, with the most associated TCRs seen for DRB1 alleles and the fewest for HLA-C alleles. Because counts were too low, 15 or so rarely observed V segments, including chromosome 9 orphons, were excluded from the earlier analysis of a few hundred of the donors. When HLA alleles, especially DR and DQ, strongly co-occurred, attributing TCR associations to individual alleles was difficult. The study listed 164 TCR beta chains as associated with cytomegalovirus. Compared with the roughly 670-donor mean, donors in an Asian-associated ancestry cluster had fewer N-insertions in productive TCRs, according to a later genetic analysis. Broadly in line with IMGT annotations, most TCR beta V segments showed up in productive rearrangements about 90% or about 30% of the time in an earlier analysis of under 700 of the donors.

The sequenced sample consisted of PBMCs. Recombination connected TRBV27 to TRBJ2-1, with TRBD2 matching 8 junction bases. This receptor was taken from a middle-aged man in good health and CMV-seronegative. Read as DNA, the sequence is TGTGCCAGCAGTCTTTTAGGCAGCGGGGGCATGGAGTTCTTC. Translated, this is CASSLLGSGGMEFF.